The TCR beta chain described here comes from a study of shared clonotypes between healthy human individuals (TCRdb year 2020). Study-wide context: The cohort comprised a couple of women and a few men aged 18 to 49 years. To estimate repertoire size and how much clonotypes are shared between individuals, the study performed deep sequencing of blood TCR repertoires from about 5 healthy adults. Per donor, leukapheresis produced somewhere between about 0.9 and 10 billion PBMCs. Libraries were prepared and TCR repertoires were sequenced by different laboratories using diverse techniques, in order to increase sequencing depth and limit assay-specific biases. General study outcomes and caveats: Pairwise subsampling indicated that sequencing depth was expected to affect the degree of clonotype sharing among donors. Sampling was restricted to blood, and TCR repertoires in tissue are likely to differ from TCR repertoires in blood. The small number of donors limited the genetic and exposure-history diversity represented.

Healthy HIV-negative adults with no recently reported acute infections or vaccinations were included as donors. Only Caucasian adults living in Nashville, Tennessee, USA were represented among the donors. For unsorted samples, roughly 86 million PBMCs were counted and genomic DNA was extracted with the QIAamp DNA Blood Mini kit. Blood was collected by leukapheresis, and PBMCs were isolated by Ficoll-Histopaque density gradient centrifugation and then cryopreserved in liquid nitrogen vapor phase. From cysteine to phenylalanine, the CDR3 is 15 amino acids long. The CDR3 DNA has 45 bases and is translated from base 1. The V end loses 6 bases and the J end loses 0 bases, and a stretch of 13 bases separates them. In the germline V gene, CDR1 corresponds to ENHRY and CDR2 to SYGVKD. Comment on this clone: Its recognized antigen is unknown. Per-nucleotide qualities are absent, and no much larger clonotype sits a single base away.

Using the deep immunoSEQ assay, multiplex PCR amplified TCR CDR3 regions from genomic DNA. Extracted genomic DNA from each cell subset was distributed evenly across all wells of several immunoSEQ 96-well plates, and each plate was treated as a replicate. Each replicate PCR for unsorted PBMC received roughly 0.3 ug genomic DNA, equal to tens of thousands of T cell genomes. Genomic DNA from unsorted PBMC was sequenced over ten immunoSEQ deep assay plates. The purified libraries were quantified using a Qubit 3.0 fluorometer, sized with a Bioanalyzer 2100, and then quantified again using the KAPA Library Quantification kit. Every immunoSEQ 96-well plate was sequenced on a dedicated single-read 150-cycle Illumina NextSeq 550 flow cell. As for the original processing: The immunoSEQ output contained only junctional sequences without quality scores, so filtering could not match that applied to full-length reads. To assign V/J genes and CDR3, sequences were annotated using PyIR, a Python wrapper for IgBLAST v1.9, with IMGT germline references. Reads with weak V/J assignments (E-value above 1e-6), missing CDR3, stop codons, out-of-frame junctions, or ambiguous translated residues were removed. V3J clonotypes were defined as sequences sharing an identical inferred V gene, J gene, and CDR3 amino acid sequence. To compute the percentage overlap between repertoires, the number of shared unique clonotypes was divided by the size of the smaller repertoire. RTK rarefaction, the Chao1 estimator, and Recon v2.1 estimates of unobserved clonotypes were used to assess repertoire richness. TCRdb's version of the immuneACCESS table is confined to in-frame rearrangements and falls short of the full clone set. An unresolved V gene accounts for under half of the shortfall where checked; the remainder is of unknown origin. Clone size and the V and J calls come from that table; the DNA yielded D and trimming. In this sample the table shows approximately 470,000 clones, around 80% of which occur a single time. The ten largest clonotypes hold around 13% of the sample.

This receptor chain uses TRBV10-3 and TRBJ2-3, with a weak D call of TRBD1 (5 bases match). The receptor was isolated from a woman aged 40 to 49 in good health. Some clones in this sample may be carry-over from other donors' samples. The sample consisted of PBMCs. At the DNA level, the sequence is TGTGCCATCAGGCCCAGAACAGGAAGCACAGATACGCAGTATTTT. It codes for CAIRPRTGSTDTQYF.